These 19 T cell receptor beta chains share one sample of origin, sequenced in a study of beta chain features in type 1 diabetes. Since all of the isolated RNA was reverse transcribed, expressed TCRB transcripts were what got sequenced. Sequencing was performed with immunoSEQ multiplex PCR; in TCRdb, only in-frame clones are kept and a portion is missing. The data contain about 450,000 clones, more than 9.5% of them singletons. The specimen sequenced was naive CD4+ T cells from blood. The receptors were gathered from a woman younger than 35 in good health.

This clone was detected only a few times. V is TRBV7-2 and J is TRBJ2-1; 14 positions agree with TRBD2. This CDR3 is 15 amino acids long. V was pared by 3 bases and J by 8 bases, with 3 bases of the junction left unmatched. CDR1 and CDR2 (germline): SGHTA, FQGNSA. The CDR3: CASSLTSGRAHEQFF. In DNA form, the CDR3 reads TGTGCCAGCAGCTTGACTAGCGGGAGGGCCCATGAGCAGTTCTTC.

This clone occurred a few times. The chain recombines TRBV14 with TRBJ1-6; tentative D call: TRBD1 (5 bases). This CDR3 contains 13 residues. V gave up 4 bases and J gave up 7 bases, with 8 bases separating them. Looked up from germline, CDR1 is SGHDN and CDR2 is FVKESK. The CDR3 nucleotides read TGTGCCAGCAGCCGGGGACCAAATTCACCCCTCCACTTT. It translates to CASSRGPNSPLHF.

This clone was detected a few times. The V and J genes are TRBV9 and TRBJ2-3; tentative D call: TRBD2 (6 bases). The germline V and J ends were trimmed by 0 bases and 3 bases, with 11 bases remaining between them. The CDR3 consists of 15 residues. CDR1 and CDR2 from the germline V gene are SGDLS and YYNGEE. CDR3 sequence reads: CASSVAGESTDTQYF. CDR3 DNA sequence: TGTGCCAGCAGCGTAGCGGGAGAGTCGACAGATACGCAGTATTTT. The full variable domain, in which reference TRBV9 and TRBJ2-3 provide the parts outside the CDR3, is DSGVTQTPKHLITATGQRVTLRCSPRSGDLSVYWYQQSLDQGLQFLIQYYNGEERAKGNILERFSAQQFPDLHSELNLSSLELGDSALYFCASSVAGESTDTQYFGPGTRLTVL.

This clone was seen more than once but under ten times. CDR3 sequence: CASSLSRGINQPQHF. The CDR3 DNA reads as TGTGCCAGCAGCTTGTCAAGGGGTATAAATCAGCCCCAGCATTTT. J is TRBJ1-5 and V is TRBV7-8, with a weak D call TRBD1 (5 bases). Germline V gives CDR1 SGHVS, CDR2 FQNEAQ. Trimming cost V 3 bases and J 4 bases, with 13 bases left between them. This CDR3 spans 15 amino acids.

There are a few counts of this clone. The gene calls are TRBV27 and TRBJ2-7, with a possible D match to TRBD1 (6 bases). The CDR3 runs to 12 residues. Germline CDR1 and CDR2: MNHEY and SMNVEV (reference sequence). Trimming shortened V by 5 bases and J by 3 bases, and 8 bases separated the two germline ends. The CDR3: CASSEGGYEQYF. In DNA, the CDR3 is TGTGCCAGCAGTGAAGGGGGCTACGAGCAGTACTTC.

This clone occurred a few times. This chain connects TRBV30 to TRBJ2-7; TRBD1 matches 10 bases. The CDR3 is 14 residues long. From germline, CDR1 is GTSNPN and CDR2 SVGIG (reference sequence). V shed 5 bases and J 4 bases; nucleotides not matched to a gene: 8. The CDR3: CAWAIRTGGYEQYF. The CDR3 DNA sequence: TGTGCCTGGGCGATCAGGACAGGGGGGTACGAGCAGTACTTC.

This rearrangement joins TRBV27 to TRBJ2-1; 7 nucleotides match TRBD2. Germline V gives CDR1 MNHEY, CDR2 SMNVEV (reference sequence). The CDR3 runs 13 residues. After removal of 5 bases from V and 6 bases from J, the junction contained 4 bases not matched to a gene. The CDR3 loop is CASSAGVSNEQFF. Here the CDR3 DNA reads TGTGCCAGCAGTGCGGGAGTCAGCAATGAGCAGTTCTTC.

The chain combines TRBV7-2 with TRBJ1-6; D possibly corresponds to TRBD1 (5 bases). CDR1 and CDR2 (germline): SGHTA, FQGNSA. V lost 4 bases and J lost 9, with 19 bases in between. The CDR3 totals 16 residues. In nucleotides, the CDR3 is TGTGCCAGCAGCTCACTTCTCGGGACTCAGAGTTCACCCCTCCACTTT. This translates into CASSSLLGTQSSPLHF.

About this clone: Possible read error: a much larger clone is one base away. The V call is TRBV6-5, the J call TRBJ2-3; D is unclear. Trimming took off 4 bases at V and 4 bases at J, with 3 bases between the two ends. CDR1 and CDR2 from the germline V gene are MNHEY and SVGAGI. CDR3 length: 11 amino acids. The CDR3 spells CASSLADTQYF. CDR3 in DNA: TGTGCCAGCAGTTTGGCAGATACGCAGTATTTT.

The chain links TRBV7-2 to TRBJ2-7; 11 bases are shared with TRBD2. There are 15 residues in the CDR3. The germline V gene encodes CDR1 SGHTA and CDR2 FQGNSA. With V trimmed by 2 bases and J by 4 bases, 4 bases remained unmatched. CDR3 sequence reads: CASSLTSGSQYEQYV. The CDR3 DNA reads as TGTGCCAGCAGCTTAACTAGCGGGAGTCAGTACGAGCAGTACGTC.

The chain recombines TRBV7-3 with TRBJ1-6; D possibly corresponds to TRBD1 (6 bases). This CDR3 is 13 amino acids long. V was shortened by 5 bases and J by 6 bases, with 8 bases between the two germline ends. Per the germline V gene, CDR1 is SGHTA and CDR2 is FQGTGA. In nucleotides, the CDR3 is TGTGCCAGCAGCCAGGGGACTAATTCACCCCTCCACTTT. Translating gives CASSQGTNSPLHF.

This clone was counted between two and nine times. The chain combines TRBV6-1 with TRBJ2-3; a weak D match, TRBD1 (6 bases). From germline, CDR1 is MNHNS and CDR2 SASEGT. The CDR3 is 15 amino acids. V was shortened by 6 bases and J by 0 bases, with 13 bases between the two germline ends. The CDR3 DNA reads TGTGCCAGCAGCCCAACAGGGCTAAGCACAGATACGCAGTATTTT. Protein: CASSPTGLSTDTQYF.

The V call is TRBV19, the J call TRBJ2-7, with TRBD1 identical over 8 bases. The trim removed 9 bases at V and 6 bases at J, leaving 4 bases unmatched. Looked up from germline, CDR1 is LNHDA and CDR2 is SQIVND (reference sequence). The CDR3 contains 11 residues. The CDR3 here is CASLDRVEQYV. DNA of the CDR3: TGTGCCAGCCTGGACAGGGTCGAGCAGTACGTC.

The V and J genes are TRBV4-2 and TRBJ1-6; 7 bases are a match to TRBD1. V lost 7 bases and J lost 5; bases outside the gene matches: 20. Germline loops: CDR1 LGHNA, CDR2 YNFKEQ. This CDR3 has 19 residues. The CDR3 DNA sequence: TGTGCCAGCACCAAACTGGATATCGCAGGGGGAACCAATAATTCACCCCTCCACTTT. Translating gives CASTKLDIAGGTNNSPLHF.

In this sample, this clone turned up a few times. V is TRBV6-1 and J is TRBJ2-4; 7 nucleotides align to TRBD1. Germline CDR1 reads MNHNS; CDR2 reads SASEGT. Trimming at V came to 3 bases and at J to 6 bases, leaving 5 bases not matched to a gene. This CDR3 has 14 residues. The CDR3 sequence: CASSDPGQLNIQYF. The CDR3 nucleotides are TGTGCCAGCAGTGATCCGGGACAGCTAAACATTCAGTACTTC.

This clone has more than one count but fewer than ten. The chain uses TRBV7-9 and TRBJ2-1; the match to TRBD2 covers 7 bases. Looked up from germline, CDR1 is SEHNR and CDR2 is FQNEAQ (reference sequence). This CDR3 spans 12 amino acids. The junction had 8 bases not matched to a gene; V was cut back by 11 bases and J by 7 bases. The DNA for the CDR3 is TGTGCCTTACCCCTCGGGGGGAATGAGCAGTTCTTC. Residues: CALPLGGNEQFF.

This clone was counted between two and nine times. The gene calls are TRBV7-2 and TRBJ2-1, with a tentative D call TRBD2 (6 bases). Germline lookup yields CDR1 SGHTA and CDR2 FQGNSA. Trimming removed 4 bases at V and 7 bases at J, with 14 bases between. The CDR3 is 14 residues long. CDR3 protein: CASSSGSPRNEQFF. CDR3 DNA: TGTGCCAGCAGCTCCGGGAGCCCTAGGAATGAGCAGTTCTTC.

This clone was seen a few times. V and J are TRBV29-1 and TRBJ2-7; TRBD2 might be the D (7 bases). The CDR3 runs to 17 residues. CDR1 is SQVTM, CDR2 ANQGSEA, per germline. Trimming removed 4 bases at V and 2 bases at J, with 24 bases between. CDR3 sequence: CSVVVKTRGGSPYEQYF. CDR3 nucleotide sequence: TGCAGCGTTGTTGTGAAGACTAGGGGGGGTTCTCCCTACGAGCAGTACTTC.

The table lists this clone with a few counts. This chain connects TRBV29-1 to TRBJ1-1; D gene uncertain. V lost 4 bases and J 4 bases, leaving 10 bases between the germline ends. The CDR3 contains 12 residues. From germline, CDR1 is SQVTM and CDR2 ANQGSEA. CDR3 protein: CSVGPASTEAFF. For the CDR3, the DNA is TGCAGCGTTGGGCCGGCCTCCACTGAAGCTTTCTTT.